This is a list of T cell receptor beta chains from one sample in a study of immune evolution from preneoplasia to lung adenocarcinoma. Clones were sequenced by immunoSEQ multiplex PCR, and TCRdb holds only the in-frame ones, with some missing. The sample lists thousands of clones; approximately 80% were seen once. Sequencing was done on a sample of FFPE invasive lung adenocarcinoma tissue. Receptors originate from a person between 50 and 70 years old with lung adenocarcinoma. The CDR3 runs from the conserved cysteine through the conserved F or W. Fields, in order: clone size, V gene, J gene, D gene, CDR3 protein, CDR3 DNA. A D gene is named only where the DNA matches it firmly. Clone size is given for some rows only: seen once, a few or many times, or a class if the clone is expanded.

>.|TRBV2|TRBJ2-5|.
CASRPMGGGETQYF
TGTGCCAGCAGGCCTATGGGTGGTGGGGAGACCCAGTACTTC
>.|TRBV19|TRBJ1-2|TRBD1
CASSPGTGPYGYTF
TGTGCCAGTAGTCCCGGGACAGGGCCTTATGGCTACACCTTC
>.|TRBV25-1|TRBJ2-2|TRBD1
CASSPTGGAGELFF
TGTGCCAGCAGTCCGACAGGGGGGGCCGGGGAGCTGTTTTTT
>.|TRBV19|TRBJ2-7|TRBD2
CASSISGTSSYEQYF
TGTGCCAGTAGTATCAGCGGGACTAGCTCCTACGAGCAGTACTTC
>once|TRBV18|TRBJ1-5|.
CASSQGLNQPQHF
TGTGCCAGCTCGCAGGGTTTAAATCAGCCCCAGCATTTT
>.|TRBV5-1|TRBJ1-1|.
CASSPGPGLNTEAFF
TGCGCCAGCAGCCCGGGTCCAGGCCTGAACACTGAAGCTTTCTTT
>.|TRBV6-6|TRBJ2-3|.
CASVNKGGVSTDTQYF
TGTGCCAGCGTAAACAAAGGGGGAGTCAGCACAGATACGCAGTATTTT
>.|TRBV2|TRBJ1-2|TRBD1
CASKVTGGGYGYTF
TGTGCCAGTAAGGTCACAGGGGGCGGCTATGGCTACACCTTC
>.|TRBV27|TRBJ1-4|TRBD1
CASSPQGGEKLFF
TGTGCCAGCAGCCCGCAGGGGGGTGAAAAACTGTTTTTT
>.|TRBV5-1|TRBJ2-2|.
CASSPGGGEANTGELFF
TGCGCCAGCAGCCCGGGCGGAGGGGAGGCGAACACCGGGGAGCTGTTTTTT
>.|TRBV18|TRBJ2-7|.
CASSPRAGASYEQYF
TGTGCCAGCTCACCACGGGCAGGGGCGTCCTACGAGCAGTACTTC
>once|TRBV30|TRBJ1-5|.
CAWAARGTIGNQPQHF
TGTGCCTGGGCCGCCCGAGGGACAATTGGCAATCAGCCCCAGCATTTT
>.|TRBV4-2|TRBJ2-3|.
CASSQGEGASTDTQYF
TGTGCCAGCAGCCAAGGGGAGGGGGCTAGCACAGATACGCAGTATTTT
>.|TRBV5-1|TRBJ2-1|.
CASSFRPGAYNEQFF
TGCGCCAGCAGCTTCAGGCCCGGCGCCTACAATGAGCAGTTCTTC
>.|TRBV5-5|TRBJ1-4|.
CASSLDPAGSNEKLFF
TGTGCCAGCAGCCTAGACCCGGCGGGATCTAATGAAAAACTGTTTTTT
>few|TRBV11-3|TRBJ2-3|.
CASSLAGTDTQYF
TGTGCCAGCAGCTTAGCGGGAACAGATACGCAGTATTTT
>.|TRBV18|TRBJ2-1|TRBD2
CASSPTAGLAVYNEQFF
TGTGCCAGCTCACCGACCGCGGGACTAGCGGTTTACAATGAGCAGTTCTTC
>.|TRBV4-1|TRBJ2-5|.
CASSQEGIGPTLQETQYF
TGCGCCAGCAGCCAAGAAGGCATCGGGCCGACACTCCAAGAGACCCAGTACTTC
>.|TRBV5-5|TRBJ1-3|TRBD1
CASSFQGASGNTIYF
TGTGCCAGCAGCTTTCAGGGGGCCTCTGGAAACACCATATATTTT
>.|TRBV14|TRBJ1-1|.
CASSQSGRLNTEAFF
TGTGCCAGCAGCCAGTCGGGACGGTTGAACACTGAAGCTTTCTTT
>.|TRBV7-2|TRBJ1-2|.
CASSFYRDEGYTF
TGTGCCAGCAGCTTTTACAGGGACGAAGGCTACACCTTC
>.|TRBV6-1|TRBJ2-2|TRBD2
CASSDGHPLAGDTGELFF
TGTGCCAGCAGTGATGGGCACCCACTAGCGGGAGATACCGGGGAGCTGTTTTTT
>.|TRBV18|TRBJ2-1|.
CASSPYLLGRNNEQFF
TGTGCCAGCTCACCTTACCTCTTGGGACGTAACAATGAGCAGTTCTTC
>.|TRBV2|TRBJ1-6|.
CASSDVGRARNSPLHF
TGTGCCAGCAGTGATGTCGGCAGGGCAAGGAATTCACCCCTCCACTTT
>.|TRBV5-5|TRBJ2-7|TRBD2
CASSSSGRKIYF
TGTGCCAGCAGCTCGAGCGGGAGGAAGATTTATTTC
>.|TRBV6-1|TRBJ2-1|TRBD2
CASSDRTSSNEQFF
TGTGCCAGCAGTGACCGGACTAGTAGTAATGAGCAGTTCTTC
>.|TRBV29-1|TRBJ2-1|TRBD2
CSGAGAVEQFF
TGCAGCGGAGCGGGAGCGGTTGAGCAGTTCTTC
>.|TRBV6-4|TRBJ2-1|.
CASSEHSGLGYNEQFF
TGTGCCAGCAGTGAACATAGTGGACTTGGGTACAATGAGCAGTTCTTC
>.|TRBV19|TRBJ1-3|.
CASSRKSSGNTIYF
TGTGCCAGTAGTCGCAAGAGCTCTGGAAACACCATATATTTT